This record looks at one T cell receptor beta chain sequence and its context. Germline CDR1 MNHEY, CDR2 SMNVEV (reference sequence). The length of the CDR3 is 16 residues. V dropped 3 bases and J dropped 4; count of bases not matched to a gene: 7. The source of the sample is a study of T cell changes during pregnancy in multiple sclerosis. Only in-frame clones appear in the TCRdb table, and some are missing; sequencing was by immunoSEQ multiplex PCR. This sample carries about 72,000 clones, roughly 89% of them seen once, and the ten largest clones take roughly 0.7%. The chain has TRBV27 and TRBJ1-2; 11 bases map to TRBD1. The receptor was derived from a female donor in good health, enrolled as a control in a pregnancy study. The specimen comprised peripheral blood, sampled in the third trimester of pregnancy. CDR3 sequence (DNA): TGTGCCAGCAGTTTTCTCCGGACAGGGGGCACCTATGGCTACACCTTC. Protein: CASSFLRTGGTYGYTF.